The 24 T cell receptor beta chains presented below share a single source sample, sequenced in a study of blood T cell repertoires in COVID-19. The protocol was immunoSEQ multiplex PCR, while the TCRdb copy is restricted to in-frame clones and leaves out a portion. The sample has just under 300,000 clones; approximately 86% are singletons. The sequenced sample was peripheral blood. The receptors stem from a man in his sixties or seventies with acute or convalescent COVID-19.

The chain employs TRBV28 and TRBJ1-5; 8 nucleotides align to TRBD1. CDR3 length: 19 amino acids. The germline CDR1 and CDR2 sequences are MDHEN and SYDVKM. V shed 5 bases, J shed 0 bases, and the junction held 15 bases outside the gene matches. The CDR3 DNA follows: TGTGCCAGCAGTCCCGCCGGACAGGGATGGTACGCTAGCAATCAGCCCCAGCATTTT. Its translation: CASSPAGQGWYASNQPQHF.

The J gene is TRBJ1-3, the V gene TRBV7-4, with a tentative D call TRBD1 (6 bases). V shed 7 bases and J shed 6 bases, with 19 bases lying between them. The CDR3 sequence is 15 residues long. Germline loops: CDR1 SGHVT, CDR2 SQSDAQ. CDR3 residues: CASNYRAVGENTIYF. The CDR3 nucleotides are TGTGCCAGCAACTACAGGGCTGTTGGTGAAAACACCATATATTTT.

This clone was counted once. This rearrangement joins TRBV27 to TRBJ2-1, with 12 bases fitting TRBD2. Germline V gene lookup returns CDR1 MNHEY and CDR2 SMNVEV (reference sequence). J gave up 5 bases and V 4 bases, and 3 bases lay outside the gene matches. This CDR3 region has 15 residues. The DNA of the CDR3 is TGTGCCAGCAGTTCTCGGACTAGCGGGGACAATGAGCAGTTCTTC. Translated, it gives CASSSRTSGDNEQFF.

This chain links TRBV6-5 with TRBJ2-3; 8 nucleotides agree with TRBD1. V shed 7 bases, J shed 4 bases, and the junction held 4 bases outside the gene matches. Germline CDR1 and CDR2: MNHEY and SVGAGI. This CDR3 is 13 amino acids long. The CDR3 region is CASTLDRADTQYF. The CDR3 DNA follows: TGTGCCAGCACCCTGGACAGGGCAGATACGCAGTATTTT.

The V and J genes are TRBV7-2 and TRBJ1-5; no firm D call. From germline, CDR1 is SGHTA and CDR2 FQGNSA. V lost 5 bases, J lost 7 bases, and 9 bases lay in between. The CDR3 length is 12 residues. CDR3 amino acids: CASSPDKQPQHF. The CDR3 DNA sequence: TGTGCCAGCAGCCCCGACAAGCAGCCCCAGCATTTT. Combining the CDR3 with reference TRBV7-2 and TRBJ1-5 gives the whole variable domain GAGVSQSPSNKVTEKGKDVELRCDPISGHTALYWYRQSLGQGLEFLIYFQGNSAPDKSGLPSDRFSAERTGGSVSTLTIQRTQQEDSAVYLCASSPDKQPQHFGDGTRLSIL.

This clone was found once. The chain joins TRBV19 to TRBJ1-4; no firm D call. The CDR3 consists of 14 residues. V lost 5 bases, J lost 6 bases, and 13 bases lay in between. In germline, CDR1 is LNHDA, CDR2 SQIVND (reference sequence). In DNA, the CDR3 is TGTGCCAGTAGTTACCGGGGTGAGGATGAAAAACTGTTTTTT. This gives the protein CASSYRGEDEKLFF.

This clone was recorded once. The gene calls are TRBV13 and TRBJ1-5, with 7 bases lining up with TRBD1. Germline CDR1 is PRHDT and CDR2 is FYEKMQ (reference sequence). The CDR3 length is 15 residues. V lost 5 bases and J lost 2; bases outside the gene matches: 6. This CDR3 reads CASSQTTGGNQPQHF. For the CDR3, the DNA is TGTGCCAGCAGCCAAACTACAGGGGGCAATCAGCCCCAGCATTTT.

The CDR3 region is CASSQGTGDNSPLHF. CDR3 nucleotide sequence: TGTGCCAGCAGCCAGGGGACAGGGGACAATTCACCCCTCCACTTT. This chain joins TRBV4-2 and TRBJ1-6, with 10 bases identical to TRBD1. The trim removed 3 bases at V and 7 bases at J, leaving 3 bases unmatched. The CDR3 is 15 amino acids. Germline V gene sequence: CDR1 LGHNA, CDR2 YNFKEQ.

Comments on this clone: Other DNA sequences of this sample code for an identical CDR3. This chain uses TRBV7-9 with TRBJ2-1; 7 bases are shared with TRBD1. This CDR3 is 15 amino acids long. Trimming took 4 bases from V and 4 from J; bases not matched to a gene: 7. Per the germline V gene, CDR1 is SEHNR and CDR2 is FQNEAQ (reference sequence). In DNA form, the CDR3 reads TGTGCCAGCAGCTCCCCGGGACAGACTTACAATGAGCAGTTCTTC. Residues: CASSSPGQTYNEQFF.

This clone was recorded a few times. This chain joins TRBV7-9 and TRBJ2-7, with no clear D. Trimming took 5 bases from V and 4 from J, leaving 6 bases between them. Germline V lookup: CDR1 SEHNR, CDR2 FQNEAQ (reference sequence). This CDR3 has 11 amino acids. The CDR3 loop is CASSREYEQYF. The CDR3 nucleotides read TGTGCCAGCAGCCGAGAGTACGAGCAGTACTTC.

This chain uses TRBV29-1 with TRBJ1-1; TRBD1 matches 9 bases. The CDR3 has 13 amino acids. V lost 8 bases, J lost 1 base, and 5 bases stayed unmatched. Germline CDR1 and CDR2: SQVTM and ANQGSEA. DNA for the CDR3: TGCAGCACACCGGGACAGGGGAACACTGAAGCTTTCTTT. This translates into CSTPGQGNTEAFF.

CDR3 DNA sequence: TGTGCCAGCAGTTTCGTTGGCCTTATCTCTGGGGCCAACGTCCTGACTTTC. As protein: CASSFVGLISGANVLTF. The chain joins TRBV27 to TRBJ2-6; D is undetermined. The V gene lost 3 bases and the J gene lost 0 bases, with 12 bases spanning the gap. Per germline, CDR1 MNHEY and CDR2 SMNVEV (reference sequence). The CDR3 totals 17 residues.

The chain employs TRBV4-2 and TRBJ2-2; D possibly corresponds to TRBD2 (6 bases). CDR3 length: 20 residues. The V gene's germline CDR1 is LGHNA and CDR2 YNFKEQ. The germline V and J ends were trimmed by 0 bases and 3 bases, with 23 bases remaining between them. This chain's CDR3 is CASSQDGRIGRDLDTGELFF. CDR3 in DNA: TGTGCCAGCAGCCAAGATGGGAGAATCGGGCGGGACCTTGACACCGGGGAGCTGTTTTTT.

The rearrangement joins TRBV28 to TRBJ1-2; D not resolved. This CDR3 comprises 10 residues. Germline CDR1 is MDHEN and CDR2 is SYDVKM. Trimming removed 5 bases at V and 8 bases at J, with 6 bases between. CDR3 region: CASSREGYTF. CDR3 sequence (DNA): TGTGCCAGCAGTCGGGAGGGCTACACCTTC.

The chain has TRBV30 and TRBJ1-4; 8 bases match TRBD1. The CDR3 covers 15 residues. Trimming cost V 2 bases and J 5 bases; bases outside gene matches: 7. Germline V lookup: CDR1 GTSNPN, CDR2 SVGIG (reference sequence). In nucleotides, the CDR3 is TGTGCCTGGAGTAGTTTAGGACAGGGAAATGAAAAACTGTTTTTT. Translation: CAWSSLGQGNEKLFF.

V gene TRBV5-6 combines with J gene TRBJ1-2, with D perhaps matching TRBD1 (6 bases). The CDR3 is 12 amino acids. From germline, CDR1 is SGHDT and CDR2 YYEEEE. Trimming stripped 0 bases from V and 7 bases from J, with 7 bases between. The CDR3 is CASSLDRAGYTF. The CDR3 nucleotides are TGTGCCAGCAGCTTGGACAGGGCTGGCTACACCTTC.

V gene TRBV7-9 combines with J gene TRBJ1-4; a possible D gene is TRBD1 (5 bases). Trimming stripped 5 bases from V and 5 bases from J, with 15 bases between. Looked up from germline, CDR1 is SEHNR and CDR2 is FQNEAQ (reference sequence). The CDR3 is made up of 15 amino acids. CDR3 amino acids: CASSPPGLGNEKLFF. The CDR3 bases are TGTGCCAGCAGCCCCCCAGGGTTGGGGAATGAAAAACTGTTTTTT.

This clone was seen once. In nucleotides, the CDR3 is TGCGCCAGCAGACCTCCGGACGGAGGGAACACCTTC. Its protein is CASRPPDGGNTF. The V and J genes are TRBV10-1 and TRBJ1-2; D unresolved. The CDR3 runs 12 residues. The germline V gene has CDR1 WNHNN and CDR2 SYGVQD (reference sequence). V lost 6 bases and J lost 12, with 17 bases in between.

The chain uses TRBV30 and TRBJ2-7; D gene uncertain. Deletions cut 3 bases from V and 9 bases from J, with 15 bases between. CDR1 GTSNPN and CDR2 SVGIG come from the germline V gene (reference sequence). The CDR3 has 12 residues. Here the CDR3 DNA reads TGTGCCTGGAGCTTGACCCGGGTTGGGCAGTACTTC. It is translated as CAWSLTRVGQYF.

The chain is built from TRBV7-9 and TRBJ2-2; D may be TRBD2 (5 bases). Trimming took 6 bases from V and 0 from J, leaving 11 bases between them. The length of the CDR3 is 15 residues. CDR1 is SEHNR and CDR2 is FQNEAQ in the germline V gene (reference sequence). The CDR3 loop is CASSFAGANTGELFF. DNA for the CDR3: TGTGCCAGCAGTTTTGCGGGCGCGAACACCGGGGAGCTGTTTTTT.

This chain uses TRBV4-2 with TRBJ2-3; TRBD2 matches at 9 bases. V lost 2 bases and J lost 4; bases outside the gene matches: 10. Germline V CDR1 and CDR2: LGHNA, YNFKEQ. The CDR3 length is 17 residues. This chain's CDR3 is CASSQTRAGGGSDTQYF. CDR3 coding DNA: TGTGCCAGCAGCCAAACGAGAGCGGGGGGTGGTTCAGATACGCAGTATTTT.

The chain joins TRBV21-1 to TRBJ2-7; TRBD2, the table's D call, was not compared with the DNA. TRBV21-1 is a pseudogene segment. The CDR3 runs 16 residues. The DNA for the CDR3 is TGTGCCAGCAGCCGTCCCCATGGCGCCCCGGGGGACGAGCAGTACTTC. Amino acids: CASSRPHGAPGDEQYF.

The chain joins TRBV5-1 to TRBJ2-3; D remains unclear. The germline V gene has CDR1 SGHRS and CDR2 YFSETQ. V was pared by 0 bases and J by 0 bases, with 11 bases between. This CDR3 contains 16 residues. CDR3 sequence (DNA): TGCGCCAGCAGCTTGGAGCAGGCATGGAGCACAGATACGCAGTATTTT. This sequence encodes CASSLEQAWSTDTQYF.

CDR3 sequence: CASTPMININSPLHF. In DNA, the CDR3 is TGTGCCAGCACCCCAATGATCAACATTAATTCACCCCTCCACTTT. This sequence joins TRBV27 and TRBJ1-6; no firm D call. With 7 bases removed from V and 6 bases from J, the gap between germline ends came to 16 bases. Germline CDR1 reads MNHEY; CDR2 reads SMNVEV (reference sequence). The CDR3 consists of 15 residues.